The 14 T cell receptor beta chains given below trace back to one sample, sequenced in a study of CXCR3-negative and CXCR3-positive naive CD8 T cells. Libraries of TRB cDNA were made by 5' RACE and carried UMIs. TCRdb re-called the 5' RACE reads, yielding one record per CDR3 amino acid sequence without DNA. Here the sample table reports about 41,000 distinct CDR3 sequences. Sequencing used naive CXCR3- CD8+ T cells from blood. As to subset: CD45RO-CCR7+CD27+CD95- naive CD8+ T cells lacking CXCR3 (TNR3-). These TCRs come from a human donor in good health. Some clones in this sample may be carry-over from other donors' samples.

The chain employs TRBV5-1 and TRBJ2-7. The CDR3 runs 14 residues. In germline, CDR1 is SGHRS, CDR2 YFSETQ. The chain's CDR3 is CASSLAIGSYEQYF.

The rearrangement uses TRBV5-1 and TRBJ2-7. Germline V CDR1 and CDR2: SGHRS, YFSETQ. The CDR3 runs 13 residues. The CDR3 sequence is CASGDGSSYEQYF.

The rearrangement joins TRBV11-2 to TRBJ2-2; TCRdb returns TRBD1, unconfirmable since there is no DNA. The germline V gene has CDR1 SGHAT and CDR2 FQNNGV. The CDR3 is 16 residues long. CDR3 sequence: CASSPAGTPNTGELFF.

The chain combines TRBV14 with TRBJ1-2; without DNA, the TCRdb call of TRBD1 cannot be checked. Germline V gene lookup returns CDR1 SGHDN and CDR2 FVKESK. The CDR3 extends over 15 amino acids. The CDR3 sequence: CASSPMRTGVNGYTF.

The V and J genes are TRBV18 and TRBJ1-1; absent DNA, TCRdb's TRBD1 call cannot be checked. CDR1 and CDR2 (germline): KGHSH, LQKENI. This CDR3 is built from 13 residues. CDR3: CASNGGANTEAFF. The full variable domain, in which reference TRBV18 and TRBJ1-1 provide the parts outside the CDR3, is NAGVMQNPRHLVRRRGQEARLRCSPMKGHSHVYWYRQLPEEGLKFMVYLQKENIIDESGMPKERFSAEFPKEGPSILRIQQVVRGDSAAYFCASNGGANTEAFFGQGTRLTVV.

The chain links TRBV29-1 to TRBJ2-2; TCRdb reports TRBD2, a call that lacks DNA to check it against. Germline V lookup: CDR1 SQVTM, CDR2 ANQGSEA. The CDR3 totals 13 residues. CDR3 in amino acids: CSVGTSNTGELFF.

The chain combines TRBV29-1 with TRBJ2-2; TCRdb selects TRBD2, and the lack of DNA leaves this call unchecked. Germline V gives CDR1 SQVTM, CDR2 ANQGSEA. This CDR3 is 16 amino acids long. Here the CDR3 reads CSVGLAGGKRPGELFF.

This chain joins TRBV29-1 and TRBJ2-7; TCRdb proposes TRBD1, but this gene call is untestable without DNA. Germline V gene sequence: CDR1 SQVTM, CDR2 ANQGSEA. The CDR3 totals 13 residues. CDR3 residues: CSVEMDNSYEQYF.

The chain couples TRBV7-2 to TRBJ2-2; TCRdb designates TRBD2, a call that cannot be tested without DNA. Germline assignment: CDR1 SGHTA and CDR2 FQGNSA. This CDR3 comprises 18 residues. CDR3 residues: CASSLDLAGVPNTGELFF.

The chain joins TRBV5-1 to TRBJ2-3. The CDR3 is 16 amino acids. Per the germline V gene, CDR1 is SGHRS and CDR2 is YFSETQ. CDR3 amino acids: CASSPVSEAPPDTQYF.

In terms of frequency, this clonotype is medium-sized. The V call is TRBV4-3, the J call TRBJ2-7. The CDR3 is 15 residues long. Germline V gives CDR1 LGHNA, CDR2 YSLEER. CDR3 region: CASSQDPVGSYEQYF.

The chain uses TRBV11-3 and TRBJ1-1; TCRdb selects TRBD1, and the lack of DNA leaves this call unchecked. Germline CDR1 and CDR2: SGHNT and YENEEA. The CDR3 has 13 residues. CDR3 amino acids: CASSRTGNTEAFF.

This clonotype is identified as medium-sized from frequency. The J gene is TRBJ1-2, the V gene TRBV4-3. From germline, CDR1 is LGHNA and CDR2 YSLEER. This CDR3 is built from 14 residues. CDR3: CASSQDFSNYGYTF.

The chain joins TRBV7-9 to TRBJ2-2. The CDR3 extends over 16 amino acids. From germline, CDR1 is SEHNR and CDR2 FQNEAQ (reference sequence). Here the CDR3 reads CASSFPRSTGTGELFF.